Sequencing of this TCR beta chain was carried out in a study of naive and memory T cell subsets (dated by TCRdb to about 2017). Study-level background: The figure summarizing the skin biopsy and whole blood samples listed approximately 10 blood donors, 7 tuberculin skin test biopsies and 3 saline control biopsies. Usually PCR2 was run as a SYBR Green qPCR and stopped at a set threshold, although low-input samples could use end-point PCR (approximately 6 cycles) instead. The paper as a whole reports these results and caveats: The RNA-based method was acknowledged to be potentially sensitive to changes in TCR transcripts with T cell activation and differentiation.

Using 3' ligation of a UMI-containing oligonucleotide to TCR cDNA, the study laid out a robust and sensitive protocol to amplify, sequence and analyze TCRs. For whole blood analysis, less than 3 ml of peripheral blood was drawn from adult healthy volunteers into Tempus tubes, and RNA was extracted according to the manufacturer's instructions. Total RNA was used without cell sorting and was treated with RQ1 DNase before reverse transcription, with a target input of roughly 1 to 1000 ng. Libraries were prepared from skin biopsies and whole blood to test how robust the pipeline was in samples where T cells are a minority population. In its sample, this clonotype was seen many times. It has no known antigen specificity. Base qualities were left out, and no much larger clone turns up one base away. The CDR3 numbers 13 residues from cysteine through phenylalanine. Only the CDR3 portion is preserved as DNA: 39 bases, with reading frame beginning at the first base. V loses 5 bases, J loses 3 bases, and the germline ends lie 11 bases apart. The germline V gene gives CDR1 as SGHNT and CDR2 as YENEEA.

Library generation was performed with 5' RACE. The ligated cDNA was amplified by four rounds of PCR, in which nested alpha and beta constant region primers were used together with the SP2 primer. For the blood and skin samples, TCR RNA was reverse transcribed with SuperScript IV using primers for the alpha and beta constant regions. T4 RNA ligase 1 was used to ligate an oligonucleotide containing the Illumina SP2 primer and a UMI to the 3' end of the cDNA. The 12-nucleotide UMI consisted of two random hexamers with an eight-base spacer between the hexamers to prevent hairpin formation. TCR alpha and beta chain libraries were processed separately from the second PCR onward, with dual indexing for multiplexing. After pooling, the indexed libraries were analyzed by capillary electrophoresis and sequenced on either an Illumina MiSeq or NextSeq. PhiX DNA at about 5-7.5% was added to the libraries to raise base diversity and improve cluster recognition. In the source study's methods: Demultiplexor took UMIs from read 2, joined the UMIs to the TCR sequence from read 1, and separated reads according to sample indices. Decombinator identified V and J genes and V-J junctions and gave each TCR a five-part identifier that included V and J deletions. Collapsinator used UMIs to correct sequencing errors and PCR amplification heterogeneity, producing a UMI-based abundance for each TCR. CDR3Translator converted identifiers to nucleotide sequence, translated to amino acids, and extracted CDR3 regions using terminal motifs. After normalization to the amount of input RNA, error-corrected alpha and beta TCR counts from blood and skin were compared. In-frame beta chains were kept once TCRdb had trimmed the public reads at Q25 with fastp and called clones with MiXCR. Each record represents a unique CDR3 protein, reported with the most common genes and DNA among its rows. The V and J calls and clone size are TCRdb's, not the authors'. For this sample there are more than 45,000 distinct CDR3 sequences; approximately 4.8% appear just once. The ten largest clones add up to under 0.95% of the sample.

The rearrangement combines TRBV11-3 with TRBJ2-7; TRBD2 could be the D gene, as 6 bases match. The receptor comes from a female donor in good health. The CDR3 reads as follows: CASSTGLGYEQYF. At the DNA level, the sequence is TGTGCCAGCAGCACGGGACTCGGCTACGAGCAGTACTTC.